This TCR beta chain was documented in a study of T cells in Graves' hyperthyroidism and ophthalmopathy. On this clonotype itself: Its antigen is not known.

Overall study findings and caveats: Peripheral blood also featured most of the thyroid clonotypes expanded above 0.001.

Subjects with ophthalmopathy showed a Clinical Activity Score no lower than 3, a NOSPECS grade no lower than 4, and a duration shorter than 3 months. Based on clinical symptoms, serum thyroxine and TRAb, thyroid ultrasound and orbital computed tomography, diagnoses were reached. Template material for amplifying TCR beta CDR3 regions consisted of RNA transcripts. First-round RT-PCR of the TCR CDR3 relied on the HTBI primer set. TCRdb independently ran MiXCR on the multiplex PCR reads; one entry per CDR3 protein. The sample yields hundreds of thousands of distinct CDR3 sequences, 20% to 25% seen once. Trimming removed 3 bases from V and 9 bases from J, with 13 bases in between. CDR3 length: 12 amino acids. CDR1 SGHRS and CDR2 YFSETQ come from the germline V gene.

Source material: blood. This sequence was found in a woman between 65 and 79 years old with Graves' ophthalmopathy. V is TRBV5-1 and J is TRBJ2-7; D ambiguous. The CDR3 loop reads CASSSYESSQYF. The CDR3 nucleotides read TGCGCCAGCAGCTCCTATGAGAGTTCGCAGTACTTC.